This is a list of T cell receptor beta chains from one sample in a study of cytomegalovirus exposure and HLA in healthy donors. TCRdb's copy holds only in-frame clones and misses some; the assay was immunoSEQ multiplex PCR. The sample yields about 190,000 clones, over 80% seen once. The sample was PBMCs. Receptors originate from a woman between 45 and 60 years old in good health and CMV-seropositive. CDR3s include the opening cysteine and the closing phenylalanine or tryptophan. The D gene is left open where the match is weak. Some rows mark clone size as missing; the rest say once, few, many or name a class of expanded clone.

d_gene	v_gene	j_gene	abundance	CDR3nt	CDR3aa
TRBD1	TRBV9	TRBJ1-2	-	TGTGCCAGCAGCTTACGGACAGGGGCGACATATGGCTACACCTTC	CASSLRTGATYGYTF
TRBD2	TRBV5-1	TRBJ2-7	-	TGCGCCATCCTCCTCCTGACTAGCGGGGGGGCCGAGTACGAGCAGTACTTC	CAILLLTSGGAEYEQYF
TRBD1	TRBV5-6	TRBJ1-2	-	TGTGCCAGCAGCTTAGGGACAGAAGTACCCTATGGCTACACCTTC	CASSLGTEVPYGYTF
TRBD2	TRBV5-6	TRBJ2-3	-	TGTGCCAGCAGCTTCAATACGGCGGGGGGAGATACGCAGTATTTT	CASSFNTAGGDTQYF
-	TRBV19	TRBJ1-1	-	TGTGCCAGTAGTTCCGGGAACACTGAAGCTTTCTTT	CASSSGNTEAFF
TRBD1	TRBV10-3	TRBJ2-2	-	TGTGCCATCAGTGACTACCGCACAGGGGACACCGGGGAGCTGTTTTTT	CAISDYRTGDTGELFF
TRBD1	TRBV4-1	TRBJ2-7	-	TGCGCCAGCAGCCCAGCAGGCGCGACAGGGACCTACGAGCAGTACTTC	CASSPAGATGTYEQYF
TRBD1	TRBV27	TRBJ2-1	-	TGTGCCAGCAGTTACGGGACAGGTTACAATGAGCAGTTCTTC	CASSYGTGYNEQFF
TRBD2	TRBV7-8	TRBJ2-2	-	TGTGCCAGCAACCTCAATAGCGGGGAGAACACCGGGGAGCTGTTTTTT	CASNLNSGENTGELFF
TRBD1	TRBV6-1	TRBJ2-7	-	TGTGCCAGCAGTATCAAGGGACAGGCATCCTACGAGCAGTACTTC	CASSIKGQASYEQYF
TRBD1	TRBV19	TRBJ1-2	-	TGTGCCAGTAGTCCCACGGACAGGGGGCTAAAAGGCTACACCTTC	CASSPTDRGLKGYTF
-	TRBV5-6	TRBJ1-2	-	TGTGCCAGCAGCTTTTACCGGGGAGTTGGCTATGGCTACACCTTC	CASSFYRGVGYGYTF
-	TRBV18	TRBJ2-7	-	TGTGCCAGCTCACCAAATCGAGGGACAAGGAGCTCCTACGAGCAGTACTTC	CASSPNRGTRSSYEQYF
TRBD1	TRBV7-2	TRBJ2-3	-	TGTGCCAGCAGCTTAATGGCAGGGGGCGTTCGCACAGATACGCAGTATTTT	CASSLMAGGVRTDTQYF
-	TRBV6-5	TRBJ1-1	-	TGTGCCAGCAGTTACTCTACAGACATGAACACTGAAGCTTTCTTT	CASSYSTDMNTEAFF
-	TRBV11-2	TRBJ2-7	-	TGTGCCAGCAGCTCGGACAGCTACGAGCAGTACTTC	CASSSDSYEQYF
TRBD2	TRBV18	TRBJ2-7	once	TGTGCCAGCTCACCATCCAGGACTAGCAACCACGAGCAGTACTTC	CASSPSRTSNHEQYF
TRBD2	TRBV6-6	TRBJ2-3	-	TGTGCCAGCAGTTTTCGGACTAGCGGGCGCACAGATACGCAGTATTTT	CASSFRTSGRTDTQYF
-	TRBV5-1	TRBJ2-3	-	TGCGCCAGCAGCCGCGCAGGGACTTTGGGCACAGATACGCAGTATTTT	CASSRAGTLGTDTQYF
-	TRBV9	TRBJ2-3	-	TGTGCCAGCAGCACTTGGGACAACACAGATACGCAGTATTTT	CASSTWDNTDTQYF
TRBD1	TRBV7-2	TRBJ1-2	-	TGTGCCAGCAGCTTGGGACAGGGGTATGGCTACACCTTC	CASSLGQGYGYTF
TRBD1	TRBV13	TRBJ1-2	-	TGTGCCAGCAGCTTAGGCCGGGGGACAGGGGGAAGCTATGGCTACACCTTC	CASSLGRGTGGSYGYTF
TRBD2	TRBV27	TRBJ2-2	-	TGTGCCAGCAGTAAGCGGGGGGCCGAGAACACCGGGGAGCTGTTTTTT	CASSKRGAENTGELFF
TRBD1	TRBV30	TRBJ1-2	-	TGTGCCTGGACCCCGGGGTGGGACAGGGGCTGGGGTGGCTACACCTTC	CAWTPGWDRGWGGYTF
TRBD2	TRBV5-1	TRBJ2-1	-	TGCGCCAGCAGCTTGACTAGCGGGGGATACAATGAGCAGTTCTTC	CASSLTSGGYNEQFF
TRBD2	TRBV7-3	TRBJ2-1	-	TGTGCCAGCAGCCCCGTCGGGAGGGGGGATGAGCAGTTCTTC	CASSPVGRGDEQFF
-	TRBV29-1	TRBJ2-7	-	TGCAGCGTTGTGGCGGCCTACGAGCAGTACTTC	CSVVAAYEQYF
TRBD1	TRBV19	TRBJ2-7	-	TGTGCCAGTACTCGGACAGGGGCCGAGGAGCAGTACTTC	CASTRTGAEEQYF
-	TRBV7-9	TRBJ1-1	-	TGTGCCAGCAGCCCTCGCGGGACTCAGAACACTGAAGCTTTCTTT	CASSPRGTQNTEAFF
-	TRBV19	TRBJ1-3	-	TGTGCCAGTAGTATAGTCCCCGGCTCTGGAAACACCATATATTTT	CASSIVPGSGNTIYF
-	TRBV28	TRBJ1-3	-	TGTGCCAGCAGTGCCGCCGGGACTAGTGGAAACACCATATATTTT	CASSAAGTSGNTIYF
TRBD1	TRBV10-3	TRBJ1-5	-	TGTGCCATCAGTGAGCACCTGGACAGGGGATCACAGCCCCAGCATTTT	CAISEHLDRGSQPQHF
TRBD1	TRBV19	TRBJ1-1	-	TGTGCCAGTAGTATCAGGGGGCGCGTAGGTGAAGCTTTCTTT	CASSIRGRVGEAFF
-	TRBV7-6	TRBJ1-5	once	TGTGCCAGCAGCCCGACGGAGAATCAGCCCCAGCATTTT	CASSPTENQPQHF
-	TRBV19	TRBJ1-4	-	TGTGCCAGTAGTATCTCTGTTGATGAAAAACTGTTTTTT	CASSISVDEKLFF
-	TRBV7-9	TRBJ1-1	-	TGTGCCAGCAGCCGGGGTATGAACACTGAAGCTTTCTTT	CASSRGMNTEAFF
TRBD2	TRBV30	TRBJ2-3	-	TGTGCCTGGAGTGTACGGGGGGTCCGCGCGGATACGCAGTATTTT	CAWSVRGVRADTQYF
-	TRBV5-1	TRBJ2-5	-	TGCGCCAGCAGCTTGGACGGAGACAGCCAAGAGACCCAGTACTTC	CASSLDGDSQETQYF
TRBD1	TRBV6-1	TRBJ1-1	few	TGTGCCAGCAGTTGGACAGGGGGGAACACTGAAGCTTTCTTT	CASSWTGGNTEAFF
TRBD1	TRBV5-1	TRBJ1-1	few	TGCGCCAGCAGCTTAGGGGACAGGGGTAGGGCTTTCTTT	CASSLGDRGRAFF